These T cell receptor beta chains were read from a single sample in a study of CD8+CD57+ T cells in acquired aplastic anemia. TCRdb recomputed calls from the reads with MiXCR, one row per CDR3 protein. The table includes about 200,000 distinct CDR3 sequences, around 50% detected once. Material: sorted CD4+, CD8+, or CD8+CD57+ T cells (not recorded which) from PBMCs. These receptor sequences come from a human donor with aplastic anemia. Both conserved end residues are trimmed from each CDR3.

TRBJ2-3 | TRBV7-2 | ASSFERGLGKDTQY
TRBJ2-7 | TRBV19 | ASSDGRQGGEEQY
TRBJ1-4 | TRBV28 | ASSLSYGGATNEKLF
TRBJ1-4 | TRBV7-2 | ASSLDLTSSNEKLF
TRBJ1-2 | TRBV2 | ASSEASGSYGYT
TRBJ2-1 | TRBV10-3 | AIERGDNEQF
TRBJ2-5 | TRBV2 | ASSHRTGLETQY
TRBJ2-3 | TRBV7-9 | ASSQQPTTQY
TRBJ2-5 | TRBV7-9 | ASRYLTGRQETQY
TRBJ1-6 | TRBV15 | ATSRPDSPLH
TRBJ2-7 | TRBV5-1 | ASSSDRVPY
TRBJ1-1 | TRBV24-1 | ATSGGTGTAIEAF
TRBJ1-6 | TRBV30 | AWSVVEVSSYNSPLH
TRBJ2-3 | TRBV3-1 | ASSRDSNTDTQY
TRBJ2-5 | TRBV24-1 | ATSGGGQPQETQY
TRBJ2-3 | TRBV19 | ASSPRRGGGDTDTQY
TRBJ2-7 | TRBV20-1 | SARDRVGEQY
TRBJ2-7 | TRBV19 | ASSQQGWVTEQY
TRBJ2-5 | TRBV6-5 | ASRTGSLTETQY
TRBJ2-7 | TRBV18 | ASSPLTGLSYEQY
TRBJ2-7 | TRBV3-1 | ASSQEAGREQY
TRBJ2-1 | TRBV2 | AISTSSYNEQF
TRBJ2-2 | TRBV18 | ASSPPVRVMNTGELF
TRBJ2-3 | TRBV12-3/TRBV12-4 | ASSLGTSGFRDTQY